The clone carrying this TCR beta chain showed up just a few times. Antigen unknown. The sample is drawn from a study of blood T cells in healthy people across ages. Investigators took about 10 milliliters of peripheral blood from every donor. The study, taken as a whole, reports: A roughly linear fall in TCR beta diversity per million T cells was seen with increasing age.

In germline, CDR1 is DFQATT, CDR2 SNEGSKA (reference sequence). This CDR3 has 14 amino acids. The ends lost 0 bases at V and 4 bases at J; junction bases unmatched: 5. Combining a sample-barcoded 5' primer with a J-beta primer mix, a second PCR ran for roughly 6 to 11 cycles. From the 5' RACE reads, TCRdb called clonotypes with MiXCR, one entry per CDR3 protein. The table includes roughly 930,000 distinct CDR3 sequences, 45% to 50% detected once. This clonotype was obtained from a man aged 25-45 years in good health. The sample comprised blood. This chain connects TRBV20-1 to TRBJ2-5; 7 nucleotides agree with TRBD2. The CDR3 spells CSARDRTSVETQYF. The CDR3 bases are TGCAGTGCTAGAGACCGGACTAGTGTAGAGACCCAGTACTTC.